Sequencing of this TCR beta chain was carried out in a study of response to subunit inactivated influenza vaccine. Study-wide results and limits: Authors proposed each seasonal influenza vaccination draws in few new T cells.

One entry per CDR3 protein results from TCRdb running MiXCR on the RT-PCR reads. The sample lists about 500,000 distinct CDR3 sequences, 16% seen once, with 3% in the top ten. The CDR3 is 14 amino acids. V lost 3 bases and J lost 6, with 15 bases in between. Germline CDR1 reads DFQATT; CDR2 reads SNEGSKA (reference sequence). As regards this clonotype: What it binds is not known.

The chain uses TRBV20-1 and TRBJ2-1; possibly TRBD2 for D (7 bases). This clonotype originated in a man between 50 and 75 years old who received an inactivated influenza vaccine. This material consisted of CD4+ T cells sorted from PBMCs, taken 23 to 25 months after vaccination. The CDR3 nucleotides are TGCAGTGCTAGTAGTGGGGGGGGCCTCAATGAGCAGTTCTTC. This encodes CSASSGGGLNEQFF.